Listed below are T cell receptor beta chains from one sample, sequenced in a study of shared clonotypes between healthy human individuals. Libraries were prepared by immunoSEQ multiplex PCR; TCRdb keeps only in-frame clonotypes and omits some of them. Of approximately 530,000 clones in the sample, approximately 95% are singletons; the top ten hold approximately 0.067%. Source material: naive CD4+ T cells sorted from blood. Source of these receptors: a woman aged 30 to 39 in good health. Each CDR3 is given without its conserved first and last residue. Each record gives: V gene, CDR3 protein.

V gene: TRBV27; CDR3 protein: ASSLWSGRATGELF
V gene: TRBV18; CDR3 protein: ASSPQSLRDYHEQY
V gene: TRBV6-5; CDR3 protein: ASSSSGRGGYEQY
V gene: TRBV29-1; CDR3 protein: SGMPWGGNTIY
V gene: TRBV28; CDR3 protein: ASRPRLALSTGELF
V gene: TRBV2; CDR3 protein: ASNPATRGNQPQH
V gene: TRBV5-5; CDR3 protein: ASSLAGDGYT
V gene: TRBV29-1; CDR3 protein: SVSPGTGGSNYGYT
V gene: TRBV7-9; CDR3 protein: ASSRTGNYGYT
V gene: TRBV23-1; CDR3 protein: ASSLRASPYEQY
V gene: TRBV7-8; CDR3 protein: ASSPTYRERDLF
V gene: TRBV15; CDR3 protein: ATSRDLGRGVGNIQY
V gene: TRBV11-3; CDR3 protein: ASSLGSGSSYNEQF
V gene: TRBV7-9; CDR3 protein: ASSLLGDRDVKDGYT
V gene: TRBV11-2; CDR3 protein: ASSWRQGANTGELF
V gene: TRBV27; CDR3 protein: ASSLKAGVRSSTDTQY
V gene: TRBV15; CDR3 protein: ATSSPPLWNEQF
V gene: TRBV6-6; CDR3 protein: ASEDGTSYEQY
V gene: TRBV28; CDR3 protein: ASSLSLSGSTEAF
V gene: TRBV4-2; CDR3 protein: ASSQDPVLPSTDTQY
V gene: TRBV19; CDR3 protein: ASSIKRKLPSSYNEQF
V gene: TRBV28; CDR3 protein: ASSAPSEQY
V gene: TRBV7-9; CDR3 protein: ASSPRWDTDNEQF
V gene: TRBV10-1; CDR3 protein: ASSESGRGLYNEQF
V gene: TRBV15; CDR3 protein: ATSRDRGRETGETQY
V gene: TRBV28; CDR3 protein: ASSSGQNTGELF
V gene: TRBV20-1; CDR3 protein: SARPQETQY
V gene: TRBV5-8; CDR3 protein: ASSVTRFQETQY
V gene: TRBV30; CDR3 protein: AWKTSGAYNEQF
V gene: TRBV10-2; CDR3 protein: ARGGTEAF
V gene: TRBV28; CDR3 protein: ASSLHNRDTEAF
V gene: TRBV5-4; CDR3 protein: ASSLADSQETQY
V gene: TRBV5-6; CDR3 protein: ASSPQGNQYNEQF
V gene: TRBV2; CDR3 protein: ASSEGARGNTIY
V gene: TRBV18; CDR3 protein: ASSPADGHQPQH
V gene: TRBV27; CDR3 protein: ASSLRGSYNEQF
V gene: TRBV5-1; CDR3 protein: ASSPGGGGSEKLF
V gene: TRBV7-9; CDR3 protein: ASSLGYRGQY
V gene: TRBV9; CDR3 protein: ASSGTSGINEQF
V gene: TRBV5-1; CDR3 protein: ASSPPLAKIYNEQF
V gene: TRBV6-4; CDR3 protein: ARPTSRNSYNSPLH
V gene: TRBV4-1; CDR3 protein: ASSQVVKNTEAF
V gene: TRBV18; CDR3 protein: ASSPGLAGNSYEQY
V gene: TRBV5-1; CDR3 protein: ASSPGLDRPNYGYT
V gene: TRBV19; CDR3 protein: ASSIFPADVYYGYT
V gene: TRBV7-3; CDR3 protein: ASSGGGSGPYEQY
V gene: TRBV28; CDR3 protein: ASSLGLTRGEETQY
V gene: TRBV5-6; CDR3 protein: ASSLVRGTMNYGYT
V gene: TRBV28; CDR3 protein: ASRRGGWDNQPQH
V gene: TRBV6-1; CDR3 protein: ASSLTGSRYEQY
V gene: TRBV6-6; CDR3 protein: ASSYSQAAYNEQF
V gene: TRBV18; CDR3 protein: ASSPSTDQPQH
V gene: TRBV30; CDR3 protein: AGGMQGAELEQY
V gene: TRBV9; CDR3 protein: ASSPAQGETQY
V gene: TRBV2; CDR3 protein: ASSGLASTDTQY